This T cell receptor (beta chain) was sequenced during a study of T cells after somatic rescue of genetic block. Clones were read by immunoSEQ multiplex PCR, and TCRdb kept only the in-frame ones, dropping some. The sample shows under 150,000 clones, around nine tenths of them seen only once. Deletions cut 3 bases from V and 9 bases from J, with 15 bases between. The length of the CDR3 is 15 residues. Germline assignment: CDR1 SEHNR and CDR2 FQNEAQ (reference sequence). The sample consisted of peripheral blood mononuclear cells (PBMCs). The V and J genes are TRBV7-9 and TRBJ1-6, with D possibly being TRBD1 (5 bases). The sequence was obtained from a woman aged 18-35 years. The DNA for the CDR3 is TGTGCCAGCAGCTTGGATGGGGGGAGGTCTTCACCCCTCCACTTT. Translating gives CASSLDGGRSSPLHF. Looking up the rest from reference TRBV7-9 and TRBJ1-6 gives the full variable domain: DTGVSQNPRHKITKRGQNVTFRCDPISEHNRLYWYRQTLGQGPEFLTYFQNEAQLEKSRLLSDRFSAERPKGSFSTLEIQRTEQGDSAMYLCASSLDGGRSSPLHFGNGTRLTVT.